Presented here are 9 T cell receptor beta chains from one specimen sequenced in a study of blood T cell repertoires in COVID-19. Profiling relied on immunoSEQ multiplex PCR, and the TCRdb table lists in-frame clones only, not all of them. The sample shows about 120,000 clones, about 70% of them seen only once. Sequenced: peripheral blood. The receptors come from a man between 60 and 75 years old with acute or convalescent COVID-19.

The V gene is TRBV4-2, the J gene TRBJ2-2; the match to TRBD2 covers 8 bases. The CDR3 contains 16 residues. The germline CDR1 and CDR2 sequences are LGHNA and YNFKEQ. J gave up 0 bases and V 3 bases, and 3 bases lay outside the gene matches. CDR3 region: CASSQGREANTGELFF. CDR3 nucleotides: TGTGCCAGCAGCCAGGGGCGGGAGGCGAACACCGGGGAGCTGTTTTTT.

This rearrangement joins TRBV15 to TRBJ1-2, with 7 nucleotides matching TRBD1. This CDR3 contains 11 residues. Per germline, CDR1 LNHNV and CDR2 YYDKDF (reference sequence). With 6 bases clipped from V and 7 bases from J, the junction kept 2 bases outside the gene matches. The CDR3 nucleotides read TGTGCCACCAGAGGGGGCCTTGGCTACACCTTC. It specifies CATRGGLGYTF.

The chain couples TRBV19 to TRBJ1-1; 9 bases agree with TRBD1. Germline V gene data show CDR1 as LNHDA and CDR2 as SQIVND (reference sequence). The CDR3 is 16 amino acids. V dropped 4 bases and J dropped 6; count of bases not matched to a gene: 12. The CDR3 DNA reads as TGTGCCAGTAGTAGGGGACAGGGACGGGTTTGGGCTGAAGCTTTCTTT. Protein sequence: CASSRGQGRVWAEAFF.

V is TRBV19 and J is TRBJ1-2; D gene uncertain. CDR3 size: 14 residues. Germline V gene data show CDR1 as LNHDA and CDR2 as SQIVND (reference sequence). Trimming took 5 bases from V and 4 from J, leaving 14 bases between them. This chain's CDR3 is CASSYEATGYGYTF. The DNA of the CDR3 is TGTGCCAGTAGTTACGAAGCCACCGGCTATGGCTACACCTTC.

The chain couples TRBV9 to TRBJ1-2; 7 positions match TRBD1. The CDR3 covers 15 residues. CDR1 is SGDLS, CDR2 YYNGEE, per germline. Germline trimming cut 0 bases from V and 4 bases from J; bases unmatched to any gene: 6. The CDR3: CASSVGAGGVYGYTF. The CDR3 DNA reads as TGTGCCAGCAGCGTAGGGGCAGGGGGTGTCTATGGCTACACCTTC.

The chain carries TRBV24-1 and TRBJ1-2; 9 bases are a match to TRBD1. V was clipped by 5 bases and J by 7 bases; unmatched bases: 4. CDR1 and CDR2 (germline): KGHDR, SFDVKD. The CDR3 runs to 13 residues. For the CDR3, the DNA is TGTGCCACCAGTGCCGGACAGGGGTTTGGCTACACCTTC. Translation gives CATSAGQGFGYTF.

Details on this clone: Within the sample, other DNA sequences also encode this same CDR3. V and J are TRBV30 and TRBJ1-5; D not resolved. Germline CDR1 is GTSNPN and CDR2 is SVGIG (reference sequence). Deletions cut 0 bases from V and 2 bases from J, with 5 bases between. The CDR3 is made up of 13 amino acids. The CDR3 DNA sequence: TGTGCCTGGAGTGTGCAGGGCAATCAGCCCCAGCATTTT. Translated, it gives CAWSVQGNQPQHF.

This clone was found once. The chain is built from TRBV9 and TRBJ1-4, with 10 bases lining up with TRBD1. The CDR3 is 15 amino acids. Germline loops: CDR1 SGDLS, CDR2 YYNGEE. Trimming removed 2 bases from V and 8 bases from J; junction bases left unmatched: 6. The CDR3 coding sequence is TGTGCCAGCAGCGTTGGGACAGGGGCAGGCGAAAAACTGTTTTTT. This sequence encodes CASSVGTGAGEKLFF. The variable domain in full, with the rest retrieved from reference TRBV9 and TRBJ1-4, is DSGVTQTPKHLITATGQRVTLRCSPRSGDLSVYWYQQSLDQGLQFLIQYYNGEERAKGNILERFSAQQFPDLHSELNLSSLELGDSALYFCASSVGTGAGEKLFFGSGTQLSVL.

V gene TRBV7-3 combines with J gene TRBJ2-3; D perhaps matches TRBD1 (6 bases). V dropped 5 bases and J dropped 0 bases, with 12 bases sitting between them. The CDR3 is 15 residues long. CDR1 SGHTA and CDR2 FQGTGA come from the germline V gene. The CDR3 nucleotides read TGTGCCAGCAGCACCAACAGGGAAAGCACAGATACGCAGTATTTT. It specifies CASSTNRESTDTQYF.